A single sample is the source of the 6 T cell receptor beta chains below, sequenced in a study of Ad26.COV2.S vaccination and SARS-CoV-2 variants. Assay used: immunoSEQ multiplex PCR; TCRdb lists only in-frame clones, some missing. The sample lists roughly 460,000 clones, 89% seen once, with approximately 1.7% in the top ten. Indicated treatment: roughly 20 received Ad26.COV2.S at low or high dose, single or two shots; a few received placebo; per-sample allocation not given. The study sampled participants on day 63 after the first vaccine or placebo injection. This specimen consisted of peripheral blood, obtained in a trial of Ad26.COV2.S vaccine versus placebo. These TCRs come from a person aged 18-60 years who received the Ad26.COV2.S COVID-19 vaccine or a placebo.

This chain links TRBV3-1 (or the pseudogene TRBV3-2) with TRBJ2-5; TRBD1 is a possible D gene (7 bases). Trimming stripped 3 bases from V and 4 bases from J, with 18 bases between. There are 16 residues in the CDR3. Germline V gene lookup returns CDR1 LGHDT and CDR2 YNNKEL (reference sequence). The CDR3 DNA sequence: TGTGCCAGCAGCCACAACCGACTAGGGGGCAGAGAGACCCAGTACTTC. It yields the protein CASSHNRLGGRETQYF.

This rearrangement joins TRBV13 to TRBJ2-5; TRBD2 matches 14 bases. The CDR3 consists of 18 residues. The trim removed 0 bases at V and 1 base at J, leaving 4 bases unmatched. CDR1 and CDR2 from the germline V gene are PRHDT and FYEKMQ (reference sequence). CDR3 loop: CASSLGGTSGGTQETQYF. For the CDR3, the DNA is TGTGCCAGCAGCTTAGGAGGGACTAGCGGGGGTACCCAAGAGACCCAGTACTTC.

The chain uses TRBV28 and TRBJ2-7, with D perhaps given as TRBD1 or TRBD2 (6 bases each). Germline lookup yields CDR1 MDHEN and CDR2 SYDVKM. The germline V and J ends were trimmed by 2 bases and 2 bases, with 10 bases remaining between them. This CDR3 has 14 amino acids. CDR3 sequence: CASSLTGAPYEQYF. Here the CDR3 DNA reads TGTGCCAGCAGTTTAACGGGGGCTCCCTACGAGCAGTACTTC.

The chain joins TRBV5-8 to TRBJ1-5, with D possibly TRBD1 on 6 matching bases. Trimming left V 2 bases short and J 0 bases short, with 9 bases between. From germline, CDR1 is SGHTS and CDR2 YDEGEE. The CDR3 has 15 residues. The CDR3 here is CASSFQGYSNQPQHF. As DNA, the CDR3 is TGTGCCAGCAGCTTCCAGGGGTATAGCAATCAGCCCCAGCATTTT.

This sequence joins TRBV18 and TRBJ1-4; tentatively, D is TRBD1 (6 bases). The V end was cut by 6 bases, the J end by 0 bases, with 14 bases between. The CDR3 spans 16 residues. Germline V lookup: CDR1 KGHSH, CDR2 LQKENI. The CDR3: CASSGGRGTTNEKLFF. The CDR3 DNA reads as TGTGCCAGCTCGGGGGGCAGAGGAACAACTAATGAAAAACTGTTTTTT.

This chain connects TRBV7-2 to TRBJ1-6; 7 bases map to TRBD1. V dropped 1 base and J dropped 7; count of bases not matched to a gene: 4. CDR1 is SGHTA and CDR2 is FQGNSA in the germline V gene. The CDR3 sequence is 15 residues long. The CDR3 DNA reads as TGTGCCAGCAGCTTAGAGGGGACAGAGAATTCACCCCTCCACTTT. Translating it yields CASSLEGTENSPLHF.